What follows are 30 T cell receptor beta chains derived from one specimen sequenced in a study of T cell responses to AZD1222 COVID-19 vaccine. Data came from immunoSEQ multiplex PCR; TCRdb stores just in-frame clones and leaves some out. Here the sample spans tens of thousands of clones, just over 90% being singletons. This specimen was peripheral blood, taken on day 0 of AZD1222 vaccination. The receptors derive from an adult in good health.

CDR3 residues: CASSPRLAQQFF. CDR3 DNA sequence: TGTGCCAGCAGCCCACGACTAGCGCAGCAGTTCTTC. This chain uses TRBV6-2 or TRBV6-3 with TRBJ2-1, with 8 bases that match TRBD2. The CDR3 is 12 residues long. Germline V gene data show CDR1 as MNHEY and CDR2 as SVGEGT. J was trimmed by 11 bases and V by 6 bases; bases with no gene match: 6.

This chain connects TRBV19 to TRBJ2-7; no reliable D call. Germline loops: CDR1 LNHDA, CDR2 SQIVND (reference sequence). V lost 7 bases and J lost 3, with 13 bases in between. This CDR3 spans 13 amino acids. The CDR3 loop is CASNNRGGYEQYF. CDR3 DNA sequence: TGTGCCAGTAACAACCGAGGTGGCTACGAGCAGTACTTC.

The sample holds one count of this clone. This chain joins TRBV24-1 and TRBJ2-7; 10 nucleotides agree with TRBD2. CDR3 length equals 12 residues. Germline V CDR1 and CDR2: KGHDR, SFDVKD. V shed 9 bases, J shed 4 bases, and the junction held 2 bases outside the gene matches. CDR3 sequence reads: CATGTSDYEQYF. The CDR3 DNA sequence: TGTGCCACCGGGACTAGCGATTACGAGCAGTACTTC.

J is TRBJ1-6 and V is TRBV13, with unresolved D. The CDR3 runs 14 residues. Germline assignment: CDR1 PRHDT and CDR2 FYEKMQ (reference sequence). V shed 5 bases and J shed 0 bases, with 5 bases lying between them. CDR3 region: CASSRSSYNSPLHF. CDR3 DNA: TGTGCCAGCAGCCGGAGCTCCTATAATTCACCCCTCCACTTT. The full variable domain, completed using reference TRBV13 and TRBJ1-6, is AAGVIQSPRHLIKEKRETATLKCYPIPRHDTVYWYQQGPGQDPQFLISFYEKMQSDKGSIPDRFSAQQFSDYHSELNMSSLELGDSALYFCASSRSSYNSPLHFGNGTRLTVT.

The CDR3 sequence is CASSLTEGIPDTQYF. Here the CDR3 DNA reads TGTGCCAGCTCACTGACCGAGGGTATCCCAGATACGCAGTATTTT. The chain combines TRBV18 with TRBJ2-3, with D possibly being TRBD2 (5 bases). V gave up 4 bases and J gave up 4 bases, with 15 bases separating them. The CDR3 spans 15 residues. Germline V lookup: CDR1 KGHSH, CDR2 LQKENI.

V and J are TRBV4-3 and TRBJ2-2; D remains unclear. Germline CDR1 reads LGHNA; CDR2 reads YSLEER. This CDR3 contains 16 residues. The ends were cut back, 4 bases at V and 2 bases at J, with 14 bases in the middle. CDR3 sequence reads: CASSLLAGTNTGELFF. The CDR3 DNA follows: TGCGCCAGCAGCCTCCTGGCTGGTACCAACACCGGGGAGCTGTTTTTT.

The chain uses TRBV5-6 and TRBJ1-5; D ambiguous. Germline CDR1 reads SGHDT; CDR2 reads YYEEEE. The length of the CDR3 is 15 residues. V was clipped by 0 bases and J by 2 bases, with 9 bases between them. This CDR3 reads CASSLGGLGNQPQHF. The CDR3 DNA is TGTGCCAGCAGCTTGGGTGGTTTGGGCAATCAGCCCCAGCATTTT.

V is TRBV11-3 and J is TRBJ2-2; D possibly uses TRBD1 or TRBD2 (6 bases each). Germline CDR1 is SGHNT and CDR2 is YENEEA. This CDR3 contains 15 residues. V shed 4 bases and J shed 1 base, with 10 bases lying between them. DNA of the CDR3: TGTGCCAGCAGCTCGCGGGACATGAACACCGGGGAGCTGTTTTTT. The encoded protein is CASSSRDMNTGELFF.

Note on this clone: The junction does not match germline at one end; this may be a read error. The V and J genes are TRBV15 and TRBJ2-2; D may be TRBD1 (6 bases). This CDR3 comprises 15 residues. The germline V gene has CDR1 LNHNV and CDR2 YYDKDF (reference sequence). The CDR3 loop reads CATSWGRGNSGELFF. CDR3 nucleotides: TGTGCCACCAGCTGGGGGCGAGGCAACAGCGGGGAGCTGTTTTTT.

This rearrangement joins TRBV29-1 to TRBJ2-2; 9 positions match TRBD2. J lost 5 bases, V lost 5 bases, and 3 bases had no gene match. Germline V gene sequence: CDR1 SQVTM, CDR2 ANQGSEA. The length of the CDR3 is 13 residues. The DNA of the CDR3 is TGCAGCGTTAAGCGGGAGGAGACCGGGGAGCTGTTTTTT. Encoded protein: CSVKREETGELFF.

This clone was recorded only once. This chain links TRBV9 with TRBJ2-1; possibly TRBD1 for D (6 bases). The CDR3 spans 15 residues. The germline V gene encodes CDR1 SGDLS and CDR2 YYNGEE. Between the trimmed V and J ends, which lost 0 bases and 2 bases, there was a span of 9 bases. The DNA for the CDR3 is TGTGCCAGCAGCGTAGAGGGACAACCCTACAATGAGCAGTTCTTC. Its translation is CASSVEGQPYNEQFF.

In this sample, this clone turned up a few times. This chain connects TRBV19 to TRBJ2-1; 12 nucleotides agree with TRBD1. Germline V gives CDR1 LNHDA, CDR2 SQIVND (reference sequence). The CDR3 spans 15 residues. V gave up 5 bases and J gave up 5 bases; unmatched junction bases: 4. The DNA for the CDR3 is TGTGCCAGTAGTTCGGGACAGGGGGCGAACAATGAGCAGTTCTTC. It specifies CASSSGQGANNEQFF.

The chain is built from TRBV19 and TRBJ1-2; D gene unclear. CDR1 LNHDA and CDR2 SQIVND come from the germline V gene (reference sequence). There are 14 residues in the CDR3. V lost 3 bases and J 0 bases, leaving 8 bases between the germline ends. The CDR3 sequence is CASSIPHANYGYTF. In nucleotides, the CDR3 is TGTGCCAGTAGTATCCCGCACGCTAACTATGGCTACACCTTC.

V usage is TRBV19 and J usage is TRBJ1-1; TRBD1 matches at 8 bases. The germline CDR1 and CDR2 sequences are LNHDA and SQIVND (reference sequence). V lost 3 bases, J lost 1 base, and 1 base stayed unmatched. The CDR3 sequence is 14 residues long. This CDR3 reads CASSMGTGNTEAFF. Here the CDR3 DNA reads TGTGCCAGTAGTATGGGGACAGGGAACACTGAAGCTTTCTTT.

The chain is built from TRBV6-1 and TRBJ1-6; tentative D call: TRBD1 (5 bases). The ends were cut back, 1 base at V and 10 bases at J, with 14 bases in the middle. The germline V gene encodes CDR1 MNHNS and CDR2 SASEGT. CDR3 length: 15 amino acids. The CDR3 DNA is TGTGCCAGCAGTGAAGTTCGAGGGGACTCATCACCCCTCCACTTT. This encodes CASSEVRGDSSPLHF.

This clone was observed once. V usage is TRBV7-6 and J usage is TRBJ1-6, with unresolved D. The germline V gene has CDR1 SGHVS and CDR2 FNYEAQ. V lost 4 bases and J 7 bases, leaving 17 bases between the germline ends. The CDR3 has 16 amino acids. This chain's CDR3 is CASSSWTYRGNSPLHF. The CDR3 region has the DNA TGTGCCAGCAGCTCATGGACCTACCGGGGAAATTCACCCCTCCACTTT.

CDR3 sequence: CASSYTTGGIRGYTF. The CDR3 nucleotides are TGTGCCAGCAGTTACACGACAGGGGGCATTCGTGGCTACACCTTC. The chain recombines TRBV6-5 with TRBJ1-2, with 10 bases identical to TRBD1. Germline V gene lookup returns CDR1 MNHEY and CDR2 SVGAGI. This CDR3 is 15 amino acids long. Unmatched junction bases numbered 7, after V lost 2 bases and J lost 7 bases.

This chain links TRBV6-1 with TRBJ2-5, with D perhaps TRBD2 (6 bases). Looked up from germline, CDR1 is MNHNS and CDR2 is SASEGT. V dropped 0 bases and J dropped 5 bases, with 16 bases sitting between them. There are 16 residues in the CDR3. The CDR3: CASSEALGTSRETQYF. In DNA, the CDR3 is TGTGCCAGCAGTGAAGCGTTGGGTACTAGCCGGGAGACCCAGTACTTC.

The genes are TRBV7-9 and TRBJ2-7, with D perhaps matching TRBD1 or TRBD2 (5 bases each). V was shortened by 4 bases and J by 6 bases, with 10 bases between the two germline ends. The CDR3 contains 12 residues. Germline loops: CDR1 SEHNR, CDR2 FQNEAQ (reference sequence). Written as DNA, the CDR3 is TGTGCCAGCAGCTCAGACAGCGGCGAGCAGTACTTC. This gives the protein CASSSDSGEQYF.

This clone appeared a single time. This sequence joins TRBV19 and TRBJ1-6, with 9 bases that match TRBD1. V trimming: 9 bases; J trimming: 4 bases; junction bases outside the gene matches: 4. CDR3 length: 14 amino acids. Per germline, CDR1 LNHDA and CDR2 SQIVND (reference sequence). The CDR3 DNA follows: TGTGCCAGCCGGGACAGGGCGTATAATTCACCCCTCCACTTT. It translates to CASRDRAYNSPLHF.

The chain is built from TRBV2 and TRBJ2-7, with 14 bases that match TRBD2. This CDR3 region has 15 residues. Germline-derived CDR1 and CDR2 are SNHLY and FYNNEI. V was pared by 6 bases and J by 6 bases, with 7 bases of the junction left unmatched. The DNA of the CDR3 is TGTGCCAGCAGCGCCGGGACTAGCGGGAGTGGCGAGCAGTACTTC. It codes for CASSAGTSGSGEQYF.

J is TRBJ2-5 and V is TRBV9; D might be TRBD2 (5 bases). V shed 0 bases and J shed 4 bases, with 13 bases lying between them. This CDR3 contains 15 residues. Germline values: CDR1 SGDLS, CDR2 YYNGEE. The CDR3 nucleotides read TGTGCCAGCAGCGTAGAAGACGGCGGGCTAGAGACCCAGTACTTC. Translation gives CASSVEDGGLETQYF. Complete variable domain (other parts from reference TRBV9 and TRBJ2-5): DSGVTQTPKHLITATGQRVTLRCSPRSGDLSVYWYQQSLDQGLQFLIQYYNGEERAKGNILERFSAQQFPDLHSELNLSSLELGDSALYFCASSVEDGGLETQYFGPGTRLLVL.

The rearrangement links TRBV29-1 to TRBJ2-7, with 10 bases matching TRBD1. CDR3 length: 13 amino acids. V trimming: 6 bases; J trimming: 6 bases; junction bases outside the gene matches: 8. The germline gives CDR1 SQVTM, CDR2 ANQGSEA. The CDR3 reads CSVKRQGAGEQYF. The CDR3, as DNA: TGCAGCGTGAAGAGACAGGGGGCAGGCGAGCAGTACTTC.

This clone was observed a single time. The chain couples TRBV7-3 to TRBJ1-6, with TRBD1 identical over 9 bases. The V and J ends lost 5 bases and 7 bases, in that order; junction bases with no gene match: 3. The CDR3 runs to 14 residues. Per the germline V gene, CDR1 is SGHTA and CDR2 is FQGTGA. The CDR3 DNA reads TGTGCCAGCAGCCCGGGACAGGGAAATTCACCCCTCCACTTT. It encodes CASSPGQGNSPLHF.

This chain connects TRBV28 to TRBJ2-5, with D possibly being TRBD2 (6 bases). CDR1 is MDHEN and CDR2 is SYDVKM in the germline V gene. The V end was cut by 6 bases, the J end by 5 bases, with 16 bases between. This CDR3 is 14 amino acids long. For the CDR3, the DNA is TGTGCCAGCAGACAAGGAGGGCCAGGCGAGACCCAGTACTTC. This gives the protein CASRQGGPGETQYF.

This clone was found once. The chain joins TRBV5-1 to TRBJ1-3, with no clear D. Trimming cost V 1 base and J 0 bases, with 5 bases left between them. The CDR3 loop spans 14 amino acids. Germline V gene data show CDR1 as SGHRS and CDR2 as YFSETQ. The CDR3 sequence: CASSLPGSGNTIYF. The CDR3 DNA reads as TGCGCCAGCAGCTTGCCGGGCTCTGGAAACACCATATATTTT.

The chain combines TRBV10-2 with TRBJ2-3, with 9 nucleotides matching TRBD2. V lost 0 bases and J lost 1; bases outside the gene matches: 5. The CDR3 length is 17 residues. Germline CDR1 reads WSHSY; CDR2 reads SAAADI. The CDR3 loop reads CASSESGSGSGTDTQYF. The CDR3 DNA sequence: TGCGCCAGCAGTGAGTCGGGTAGCGGGAGTGGCACAGATACGCAGTATTTT.

V and J are TRBV28 and TRBJ2-7, with D perhaps TRBD2 (5 bases). V lost 5 bases, J lost 3 bases, and 8 bases lay in between. From germline, CDR1 is MDHEN and CDR2 SYDVKM. The CDR3 consists of 12 residues. The CDR3 loop is CASSLASYEQYF. The CDR3 nucleotides are TGTGCCAGCAGTCTAGCCAGCTACGAGCAGTACTTC.

The J gene is TRBJ1-5, the V gene TRBV25-1; D possibly corresponds to TRBD1 (6 bases). The V end lost 1 base, the J end lost 5 bases, and 12 bases lay between the germline ends. The CDR3 is made up of 15 amino acids. Germline V lookup: CDR1 MGHDK, CDR2 SYGVNS. CDR3 bases: TGTGCCAGCAGTGAATTAGGGGGAGGTGATCAGCCCCAGCATTTT. It is translated as CASSELGGGDQPQHF. Supplemented by reference TRBV25-1 and TRBJ1-5, the full variable domain reads EADIYQTPRYLVIGTGKKITLECSQTMGHDKMYWYQQDPGMELHLIHYSYGVNSTEKGDLSSESTVSRIRTEHFPLTLESARPSHTSQYLCASSELGGGDQPQHFGDGTRLSIL.

This clone was detected only once. The chain employs TRBV4-1 and TRBJ1-1; D is perhaps TRBD1 (6 bases). Germline assignment: CDR1 MGHRA and CDR2 YSYEKL. The CDR3 runs 16 residues. Trimming removed 1 base at V and 7 bases at J, with 19 bases between. This CDR3 reads CASSQGSVGAKNEAFF. Here the CDR3 DNA reads TGCGCCAGCAGCCAAGGGTCGGTGGGGGCAAAGAATGAAGCTTTCTTT.